This T cell receptor (beta chain) was profiled in a study of cytomegalovirus exposure and HLA in healthy donors. The PCR ran on 60 Vbeta and 13 Jbeta primers. TCRdb keeps only in-frame clones here, not all; method: immunoSEQ multiplex PCR. The repertoire includes about 150,000 clones, roughly 77% of them detected once, and roughly 4% sits in the top ten. The germline CDR1 and CDR2 sequences are MDHEN and SYDVKM. V lost 7 bases and J lost 0; bases outside the gene matches: 2. CDR3 length: 14 amino acids. The sequenced sample consisted of PBMCs. V is TRBV28 and J is TRBJ2-3, with 9 nucleotides matching TRBD2. The sequence came from a human donor in good health. CDR3 in amino acids: CASTLAGSTDTQYF. For the CDR3, the DNA is TGTGCCAGCACCCTAGCGGGAAGCACAGATACGCAGTATTTT.